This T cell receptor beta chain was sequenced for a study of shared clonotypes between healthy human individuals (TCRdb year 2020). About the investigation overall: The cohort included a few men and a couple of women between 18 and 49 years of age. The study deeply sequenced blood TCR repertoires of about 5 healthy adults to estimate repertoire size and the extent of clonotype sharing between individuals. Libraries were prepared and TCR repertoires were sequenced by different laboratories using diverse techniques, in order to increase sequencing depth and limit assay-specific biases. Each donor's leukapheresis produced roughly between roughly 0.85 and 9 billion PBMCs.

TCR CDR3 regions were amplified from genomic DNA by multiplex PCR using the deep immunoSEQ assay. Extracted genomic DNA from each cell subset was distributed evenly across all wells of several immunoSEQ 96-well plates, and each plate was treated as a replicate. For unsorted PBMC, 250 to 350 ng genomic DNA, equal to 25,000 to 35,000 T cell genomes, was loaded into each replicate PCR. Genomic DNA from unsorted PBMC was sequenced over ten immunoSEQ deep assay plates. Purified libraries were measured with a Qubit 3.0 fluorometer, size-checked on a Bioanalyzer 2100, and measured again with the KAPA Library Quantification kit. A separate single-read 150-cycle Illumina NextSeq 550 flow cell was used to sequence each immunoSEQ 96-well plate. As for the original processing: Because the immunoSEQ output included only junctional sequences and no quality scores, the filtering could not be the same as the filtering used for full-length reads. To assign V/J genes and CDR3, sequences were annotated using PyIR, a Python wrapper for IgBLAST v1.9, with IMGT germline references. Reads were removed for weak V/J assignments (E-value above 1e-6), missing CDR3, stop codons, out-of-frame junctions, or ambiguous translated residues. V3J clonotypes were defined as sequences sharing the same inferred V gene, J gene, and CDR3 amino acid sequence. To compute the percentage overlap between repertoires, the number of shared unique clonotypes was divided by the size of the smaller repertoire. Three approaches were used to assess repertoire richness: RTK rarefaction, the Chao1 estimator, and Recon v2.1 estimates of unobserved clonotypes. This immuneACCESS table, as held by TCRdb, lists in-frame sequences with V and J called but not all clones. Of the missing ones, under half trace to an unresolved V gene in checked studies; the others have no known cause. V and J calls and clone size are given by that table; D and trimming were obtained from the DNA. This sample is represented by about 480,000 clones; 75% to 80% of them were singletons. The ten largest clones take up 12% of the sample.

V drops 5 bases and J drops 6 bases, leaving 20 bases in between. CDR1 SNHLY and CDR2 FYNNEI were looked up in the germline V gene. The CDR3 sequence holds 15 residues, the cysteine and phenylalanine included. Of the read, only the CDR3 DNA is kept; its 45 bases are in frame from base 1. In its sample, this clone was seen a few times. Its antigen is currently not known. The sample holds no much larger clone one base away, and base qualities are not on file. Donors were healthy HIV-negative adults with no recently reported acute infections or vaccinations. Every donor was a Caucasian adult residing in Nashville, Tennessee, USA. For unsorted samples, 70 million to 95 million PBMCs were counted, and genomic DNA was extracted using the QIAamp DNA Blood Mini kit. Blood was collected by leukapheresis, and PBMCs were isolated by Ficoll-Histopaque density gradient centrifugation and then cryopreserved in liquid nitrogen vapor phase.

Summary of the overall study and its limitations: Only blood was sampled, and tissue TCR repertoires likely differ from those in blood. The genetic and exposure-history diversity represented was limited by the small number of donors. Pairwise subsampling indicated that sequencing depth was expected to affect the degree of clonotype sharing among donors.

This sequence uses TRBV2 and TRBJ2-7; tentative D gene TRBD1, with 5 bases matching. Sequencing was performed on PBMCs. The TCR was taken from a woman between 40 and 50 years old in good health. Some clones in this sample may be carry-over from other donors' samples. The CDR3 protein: CASSSTDRVGLEQYF. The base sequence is TGTGCCAGCAGTTCGACGGACCGAGTGGGGCTCGAGCAGTACTTC.